These 9 T cell receptor beta chains were sequenced from one sample in a study of identical twins. TCRdb redid the calling of the 5' RACE reads with MiXCR, one entry per CDR3 protein. The profile shows roughly 1,500,000 distinct CDR3 sequences, under 35% of them singletons. Material for sequencing was cord blood. These receptors were obtained from a newborn girl in good health.

The chain carries TRBV20-1 and TRBJ2-5, with 11 bases that match TRBD2. The V segment lost 5 bases and the J segment 11 bases; nucleotides outside the gene matches: 16. The CDR3 totals 15 residues. Germline V gene lookup returns CDR1 DFQATT and CDR2 SNEGSKA (reference sequence). CDR3 in amino acids: CSASSGGILHNEQYF. CDR3 in DNA: TGCAGTGCTTCTAGCGGGGGGATCCTACACAATGAGCAGTACTTC.

J is TRBJ2-7 and V is TRBV27; D unclear. With 8 bases removed from V and 3 bases from J, the gap between germline ends came to 14 bases. Germline values: CDR1 MNHEY, CDR2 SMNVEV (reference sequence). The CDR3 contains 13 residues. The CDR3 protein is CASSRQSIYEQYF. CDR3 nucleotide sequence: TGTGCCAGCTCTCGGCAGTCGATCTACGAGCAGTACTTC.

This rearrangement joins TRBV11-1 to TRBJ2-1, with D perhaps matching TRBD2 (6 bases). Trimming took 6 bases from V and 7 from J, leaving 16 bases between them. The V gene's germline CDR1 is SGHAT and CDR2 FQDESV (reference sequence). The CDR3 spans 14 residues. CDR3 loop: CASRGPPAGNEQFF. The CDR3, as DNA: TGTGCCAGCAGAGGGCCACCCGCGGGGAATGAGCAGTTCTTC.

This clonotype was detected once. The junction does not match germline at one end; this may be a read error. The chain employs TRBV7-2 and TRBJ2-3; 10 positions agree with TRBD2. CDR3 size: 16 residues. Germline V gives CDR1 SGHTA, CDR2 FQGNSA. DNA of the CDR3: TGTGCCGGCAGCTTAAGACTAGCGGGCTTGGCAGATACGCAGTATTTT. Translation: CAGSLRLAGLADTQYF. The complete variable domain, with remaining parts taken from reference TRBV7-2 and TRBJ2-3, reads GAGVSQSPSNKVTEKGKDVELRCDPISGHTALYWYRQSLGQGLEFLIYFQGNSAPDKSGLPSDRFSAERTGGSVSTLTIQRTQQEDSAVYLCAGSLRLAGLADTQYFGPGTRLTVL.

This clonotype was recorded a few times. CDR3: CASSNGPNYGYTF. Here the CDR3 DNA reads TGTGCCAGCAGTAATGGACCGAACTATGGCTACACCTTC. The chain recombines TRBV6-4 with TRBJ1-2; D remains unclear. Germline CDR1 reads MRHNA; CDR2 reads SNTAGT. V was cut by 5 bases and J by 2 bases, with 9 bases left in between. The CDR3 has 13 residues.

The V gene is TRBV5-4, the J gene TRBJ1-1; D is ambiguous. Trimming took off 0 bases at V and 1 base at J, with 10 bases between the two ends. The CDR3 covers 15 residues. Germline CDR1 reads SGHNT; CDR2 reads YYREEE (reference sequence). DNA for the CDR3: TGTGCCAGCAGCTTGGATGGGGATCCGAACACTGAAGCTTTCTTT. It is translated as CASSLDGDPNTEAFF.

This clonotype occurred a few times. This sequence joins TRBV20-1 and TRBJ2-1; 8 nucleotides align to TRBD2. J was trimmed by 2 bases and V by 0 bases; bases with no gene match: 9. This CDR3 is built from 17 residues. Looked up from germline, CDR1 is DFQATT and CDR2 is SNEGSKA (reference sequence). CDR3 in DNA: TGCAGTGCTAGAGATCGTTTAGCGGGGAGTACCTACAATGAGCAGTTCTTC. Its translation: CSARDRLAGSTYNEQFF.

The genes are TRBV20-1 and TRBJ1-5, with D tentatively TRBD1 (6 bases). Trimming removed 5 bases at V and 6 bases at J, with 14 bases between. The CDR3 is made up of 13 amino acids. Germline V gene lookup returns CDR1 DFQATT and CDR2 SNEGSKA (reference sequence). Here the CDR3 DNA reads TGCAGTGCTTCACACGGGGGCGGTCAGCCCCAGCATTTT. Protein sequence: CSASHGGGQPQHF.

This clonotype has at least ten counts. V usage is TRBV6-2 or TRBV6-3 and J usage is TRBJ2-1, with D possibly being TRBD1 or TRBD2 (5 bases each). Germline V gives CDR1 MNHEY, CDR2 SVGEGT. The CDR3 covers 15 residues. With 4 bases removed from V and 6 bases from J, the gap between germline ends came to 16 bases. CDR3 DNA sequence: TGTGCCAGCAGTTCTTTAGGGACCCAAGGCAATGAGCAGTTCTTC. This gives the protein CASSSLGTQGNEQFF.